Below are 15 T cell receptor beta chains sequenced from a single sample in a study of shared clonotypes between healthy human individuals (dated by TCRdb to between 2020 and 2021). The library was produced with the immunoSEQ multiplex PCR assay. TCRdb mirrors the immuneACCESS table, restricted to in-frame sequences. Some clones are absent from its copies; in checked studies, under half trace to an unresolved V gene, and the reason for the others is unknown. Counted in this sample were approximately 2.3 million clones; more than 80% of them appeared once. The top ten hold 0.39% of the sample. The specimen was naive CD4+ T cells from PBMCs. The label giving this sample's cell subset or site can be read as: CD45RA+ positively selected. These receptors all come from a man between 18 and 35 years old in good health. Some clones in this sample may be carry-over from other donors' samples.

With regard to this clone: Other DNA sequences in the sample encode the same CDR3. This chain connects TRBV5-1 to TRBJ2-1; D ambiguous. V was cut by 1 base and J by 4 bases, with 6 bases left in between. The V gene's germline CDR1 is SGHRS and CDR2 YFSETQ. The CDR3 covers 13 residues. The CDR3 region has the DNA TGCGCCAGCAGCTTGTCGCGGTACAATGAGCAGTTCTTC. Translating gives CASSLSRYNEQFF.

The chain couples TRBV29-1 to TRBJ2-7; the D gene is possibly TRBD2 (6 bases). Germline CDR1 reads SQVTM; CDR2 reads ANQGSEA. CDR3 length: 13 residues. Trimming left V 5 bases short and J 0 bases short, with 11 bases between. The DNA for the CDR3 is TGCAGCGTTACCCGGGACTCCTCCTACGAGCAGTACTTC. It translates to CSVTRDSSYEQYF.

This chain links TRBV28 with TRBJ2-7; 7 bases fit TRBD2. There are 14 residues in the CDR3. Germline V gene lookup returns CDR1 MDHEN and CDR2 SYDVKM. Germline trimming cut 7 bases from V and 2 bases from J; bases unmatched to any gene: 8. CDR3 DNA sequence: TGTGCCAGCACCCGCGGGGGATCCCCCTACGAGCAGTACTTC. The encoded protein is CASTRGGSPYEQYF. The variable domain in full, completed from reference TRBV28 and TRBJ2-7, reads DVKVTQSSRYLVKRTGEKVFLECVQDMDHENMFWYRQDPGLGLRLIYFSYDVKMKEKGDIPEGYSVSREKKERFSLILESASTNQTSMYLCASTRGGSPYEQYFGPGTRLTVT.

The rearrangement uses TRBV5-1 and TRBJ2-2; 7 bases match TRBD2. The junction had 11 bases not matched to a gene; V was cut back by 0 bases and J by 6 bases. The CDR3 has 17 residues. Germline V lookup: CDR1 SGHRS, CDR2 YFSETQ. The CDR3, as DNA: TGCGCCAGCAGCTTGGCTTCCGGGGGGTTCGGTGCCGGGGAGCTGTTTTTT. Amino acids: CASSLASGGFGAGELFF.

As regards this clone: Additional DNA sequences in this sample encode the identical CDR3. The J gene is TRBJ1-5, the V gene TRBV4-2; tentative D call: TRBD1 (5 bases). CDR3 length: 14 amino acids. V was pared by 4 bases and J by 7 bases, with 14 bases between. The germline V gene encodes CDR1 LGHNA and CDR2 YNFKEQ. CDR3 region: CASSLLGEGQPQHF. For the CDR3, the DNA is TGTGCCAGCAGCCTCCTCGGGGAGGGGCAGCCCCAGCATTTT.

The chain recombines TRBV5-1 with TRBJ2-7; D uncertain. The CDR3 is 16 residues long. Trimming left V 0 bases short and J 2 bases short, with 15 bases between. The germline gives CDR1 SGHRS, CDR2 YFSETQ. This chain's CDR3 is CASSLAIQPLAYEQYF. Written as DNA, the CDR3 is TGCGCCAGCAGCTTGGCCATCCAGCCTCTAGCCTACGAGCAGTACTTC.

The chain links TRBV11-3 to TRBJ2-6; a possible D gene is TRBD1 (5 bases). The CDR3 totals 15 residues. Trimming took off 4 bases at V and 1 base at J, with 8 bases between the two ends. Germline V gives CDR1 SGHNT, CDR2 YENEEA. CDR3: CASSSYRSGANVLTF. CDR3 sequence (DNA): TGTGCCAGCAGCTCCTACAGGTCTGGGGCCAACGTCCTGACTTTC.

The chain couples TRBV10-3 to TRBJ1-1; D is unclear. Germline V gene data show CDR1 as ENHRY and CDR2 as SYGVKD. Trimming cost V 4 bases and J 0 bases, with 6 bases left between them. The CDR3 is 13 amino acids. The CDR3 sequence is CAISVSMNTEAFF. The CDR3 nucleotides read TGTGCCATCAGTGTATCCATGAACACTGAAGCTTTCTTT.

V is TRBV5-5 and J is TRBJ1-2, with TRBD1 identical over 7 bases. CDR3 size: 14 residues. The germline V gene has CDR1 SGHKS and CDR2 YYEKEE (reference sequence). The ends lost 1 base at V and 2 bases at J; junction bases unmatched: 2. The CDR3 DNA sequence: TGTGCCAGCAGCTTGACAGGGGAAAACTATGGCTACACCTTC. It translates to CASSLTGENYGYTF.

V usage is TRBV29-1 and J usage is TRBJ2-7; 7 nucleotides align to TRBD2. The germline V gene encodes CDR1 SQVTM and CDR2 ANQGSEA. Losses at the gene ends were 3 bases for V and 4 bases for J; bases not matched to a gene: 12. This CDR3 spans 15 amino acids. CDR3 residues: CSVEGAGLEMYEQYF. The CDR3 DNA sequence: TGCAGCGTTGAGGGAGCGGGACTGGAGATGTACGAGCAGTACTTC.

The rearrangement uses TRBV18 and TRBJ2-5, with 7 nucleotides matching TRBD1. The CDR3 consists of 13 residues. Germline trimming cut 6 bases from V and 4 bases from J; bases unmatched to any gene: 5. CDR1 is KGHSH and CDR2 is LQKENI in the germline V gene. In DNA form, the CDR3 reads TGTGCCAGCTCCCGGGACAGAACAGAGACCCAGTACTTC. This gives the protein CASSRDRTETQYF.

This chain uses TRBV19 with TRBJ2-3, with 12 positions matching TRBD2. CDR3 length equals 16 residues. J gave up 5 bases and V 4 bases, and 7 bases lay outside the gene matches. Germline-derived CDR1 and CDR2 are LNHDA and SQIVND (reference sequence). The CDR3 sequence is CASSNRLAGVGDTQYF. CDR3 DNA sequence: TGTGCCAGTAGTAACCGACTAGCGGGAGTGGGAGATACGCAGTATTTT.

The chain recombines TRBV5-4 with TRBJ2-2, with TRBD2 as a possible D gene (5 bases). Per the germline V gene, CDR1 is SGHNT and CDR2 is YYREEE (reference sequence). The CDR3 sequence is 16 residues long. With 4 bases removed from V and 0 bases from J, the gap between germline ends came to 13 bases. Here the CDR3 DNA reads TGTGCCAGCAGCCCGAGCGGTGCGACGAACACCGGGGAGCTGTTTTTT. Residues: CASSPSGATNTGELFF.

The rearrangement uses TRBV10-1 and TRBJ2-1; D gene ambiguous. The CDR3 runs 14 residues. Trimming took off 6 bases at V and 0 bases at J, with 9 bases between the two ends. Germline V gene lookup returns CDR1 WNHNN and CDR2 SYGVQD (reference sequence). For the CDR3, the DNA is TGCGCCAGCAGGATACACAGCTCCTACAATGAGCAGTTCTTC. Amino acids: CASRIHSSYNEQFF.

A note on this clone: Mismatch with germline at one junction end may stem from a read error. This chain joins TRBV5-8 and TRBJ1-4; no firm D call. The V gene's germline CDR1 is SGHTS and CDR2 YDEGEE. The CDR3 contains 15 residues. The CDR3 DNA is TGTGCCAGCACCTTGAGAGTGGCAACTAATGAAAAACTGTTTTTT. Protein product: CASTLRVATNEKLFF.